Below are 18 T cell receptor beta chains sequenced from a single sample in a study of T-cell memory formation after mild COVID-19 (dated by TCRdb to about 2021). Library prep was done by 5' RACE. The sample was run on an Illumina NovaSeq 6000. TCRdb itself trimmed the public reads at Q25 with fastp, ran MiXCR and retained productive beta chains. Merged by CDR3 protein, the rows form single entries marked with the most common genes and DNA. This sample holds under 600,000 distinct CDR3 sequences; roughly 21% were observed only once. The ten largest clones represent about 8.4% of the sample. Input material: PBMCs or a T cell subset sorted from them (not recorded which). The origin of the receptors is an adult woman who had mild COVID-19 (a few samples of this study predate the infection). The sample titles of this study are shuffled in the database, so cell type and time point are left out; the donor was told from shared clones.

This clonotype occurred many times. This chain links TRBV7-3 with TRBJ2-7, with D perhaps given as TRBD1 or TRBD2 (5 bases each). Germline-derived CDR1 and CDR2 are SGHTA and FQGTGA. The V end was cut by 5 bases, the J end by 3 bases, with 17 bases between. The CDR3 length is 15 residues. This CDR3 reads CASSPQVGVVYEQYF. The CDR3 DNA reads TGTGCCAGCAGCCCCCAGGTGGGGGTAGTCTACGAGCAGTACTTC.

This clonotype was picked up many times. The chain has TRBV5-1 and TRBJ1-5; 9 nucleotides agree with TRBD1. CDR3 length: 14 amino acids. V was clipped by 3 bases and J by 4 bases; unmatched bases: 2. Per the germline V gene, CDR1 is SGHRS and CDR2 is YFSETQ. The CDR3 sequence: CASSSGQGNQPQHF. The CDR3 DNA reads TGCGCCAGCAGCTCCGGACAGGGGAATCAGCCCCAGCATTTT.

The gene calls are TRBV5-1 and TRBJ2-1; 7 nucleotides agree with TRBD2. CDR1 is SGHRS and CDR2 is YFSETQ in the germline V gene. J lost 9 bases, V lost 1 base, and 7 bases had no gene match. The CDR3 length is 14 residues. CDR3 protein: CASSLRTGGFEQFF. The CDR3 region has the DNA TGCGCCAGCAGCTTGAGGACGGGGGGTTTTGAGCAGTTCTTC. Full variable domain (remainder filled in from reference TRBV5-1 and TRBJ2-1): KAGVTQTPRYLIKTRGQQVTLSCSPISGHRSVSWYQQTPGQGLQFLFEYFSETQRNKGNFPGRFSGRQFSNSRSEMNVSTLELGDSALYLCASSLRTGGFEQFFGPGTRLTVL.

The V call is TRBV6-2 or TRBV6-3, the J call TRBJ2-7; 10 nucleotides agree with TRBD1. Germline V CDR1 and CDR2: MNHEY, SVGEGT. Trimming cost V 7 bases and J 4 bases; bases outside gene matches: 10. This CDR3 spans 15 amino acids. The chain's CDR3 is CASNPRGDRGYEQYF. CDR3 in DNA: TGTGCCAGCAATCCTCGGGGGGACAGGGGTTACGAGCAGTACTTC.

This chain uses TRBV18 with TRBJ2-6, with 9 nucleotides matching TRBD2. Losses at the gene ends were 4 bases for V and 0 bases for J; bases not matched to a gene: 7. The CDR3 loop spans 18 amino acids. From germline, CDR1 is KGHSH and CDR2 LQKENI. CDR3 sequence: CASSREAAGGSGANVLTF. The DNA of the CDR3 is TGTGCCAGCTCACGCGAAGCAGCGGGGGGCTCTGGGGCCAACGTCCTGACTTTC.

This clonotype has a handful of counts. The chain has TRBV7-2 and TRBJ2-1; 10 bases agree with TRBD2. The V and J ends lost 3 bases and 2 bases, in that order; junction bases with no gene match: 4. The germline V gene has CDR1 SGHTA and CDR2 FQGNSA. This CDR3 is 16 amino acids long. As DNA, the CDR3 is TGTGCCAGCAGCTTTGAGCGGGGGGGCCCCTACAATGAGCAGTTCTTC. Protein product: CASSFERGGPYNEQFF.

This clonotype was detected many times. The chain is built from TRBV3-1 and TRBJ2-7; TRBD1 matches at 9 bases. Germline V gene data show CDR1 as LGHDT and CDR2 as YNNKEL (reference sequence). The J segment lost 4 bases and the V segment lost 8 bases, leaving 3 bases of the junction unmatched. CDR3 size: 12 residues. The chain's CDR3 is CASSQGAYEQYF. The CDR3 nucleotides read TGTGCCAGCTCACAGGGGGCTTACGAGCAGTACTTC.

This chain uses TRBV9 with TRBJ2-4; the match to TRBD2 covers 9 bases. The CDR3 sequence is 15 residues long. Germline CDR1 SGDLS, CDR2 YYNGEE. The J segment lost 7 bases and the V segment lost 0 bases, leaving 5 bases of the junction unmatched. The CDR3 loop reads CASSVDSGSPNIQYF. The CDR3 coding sequence is TGTGCCAGCAGCGTAGATAGCGGGAGTCCCAACATTCAGTACTTC.

The count of this clonotype is one. J is TRBJ2-7 and V is TRBV3-1; D is possibly TRBD2 (6 bases). This CDR3 is 15 amino acids long. Deletions cut 3 bases from V and 4 bases from J, with 16 bases between. Germline loops: CDR1 LGHDT, CDR2 YNNKEL (reference sequence). CDR3 coding DNA: TGTGCCAGCAGCCAGCATTCCGGGGGAAAATACGAGCAGTACTTC. Amino acids: CASSQHSGGKYEQYF.

This clonotype has at least ten counts. The chain is built from TRBV7-9 and TRBJ1-5, with 7 bases matching TRBD1. The CDR3 has 14 residues. With V trimmed by 4 bases and J by 3 bases, 3 bases remained unmatched. Germline lookup yields CDR1 SEHNR and CDR2 FQNEAQ (reference sequence). This CDR3 is CASSSQGSNQPQHF. The DNA for the CDR3 is TGTGCCAGCAGCTCACAGGGGTCCAATCAGCCCCAGCATTTT.

This clonotype was found a few times. The J gene is TRBJ1-4, the V gene TRBV12-3 or TRBV12-4; D perhaps matches TRBD1 (5 bases). This CDR3 spans 14 amino acids. V was clipped by 8 bases and J by 6 bases, with 16 bases between them. This CDR3 is CASSFGGGYEKLFF. As DNA, the CDR3 is TGTGCCAGCTCATTCGGGGGAGGATATGAAAAACTGTTTTTT.

In DNA form, the CDR3 reads TGTGCCAGCACAGGGGGCATTGTCGAGACCCAGTACTTC. Residues: CASTGGIVETQYF. The chain is built from TRBV6-1 and TRBJ2-5, with TRBD1 matching 8 bases. V lost 7 bases, J lost 5 bases, and 6 bases stayed unmatched. Germline V lookup: CDR1 MNHNS, CDR2 SASEGT. The CDR3 consists of 13 residues.

This clonotype has only a few counts. V is TRBV7-9 and J is TRBJ1-1; the D gene is possibly TRBD1 (6 bases). V was clipped by 7 bases and J by 1 base, with 13 bases between them. The CDR3 is made up of 14 amino acids. The germline gives CDR1 SEHNR, CDR2 FQNEAQ (reference sequence). CDR3 sequence reads: CASTSLDRNTEAFF. The DNA of the CDR3 is TGTGCCAGCACCTCACTGGACAGGAACACTGAAGCTTTCTTT.

This clonotype was seen only a few times. The rearrangement joins TRBV7-8 to TRBJ1-5; maybe TRBD1 (5 bases). V was trimmed by 2 bases and J by 4 bases, leaving 9 bases between them. This CDR3 has 14 residues. From germline, CDR1 is SGHVS and CDR2 FQNEAQ. The CDR3 nucleotides are TGTGCCAGCAGCTTAACATGGGGGAATCAGCCCCAGCATTTT. Its translation: CASSLTWGNQPQHF.

The chain joins TRBV7-3 to TRBJ1-6; D unresolved. V was clipped by 4 bases and J by 10 bases, with 17 bases between them. The CDR3 is 15 amino acids. Germline V gene lookup returns CDR1 SGHTA and CDR2 FQGTGA. This chain's CDR3 is CASSSSGIQRSPLHF. CDR3 bases: TGTGCCAGCAGCTCCTCCGGGATTCAGAGGTCACCCCTCCACTTT.

The V gene is TRBV4-2, the J gene TRBJ2-2; tentatively, D is TRBD1 or TRBD2 (6 bases each). Germline V gene lookup returns CDR1 LGHNA and CDR2 YNFKEQ. Trimming shortened V by 4 bases and J by 4 bases, and 19 bases separated the two germline ends. This CDR3 has 17 residues. CDR3 protein: CASSREEGGAITGELFF. The CDR3 bases are TGTGCCAGCAGCCGGGAGGAGGGGGGCGCGATCACCGGGGAGCTGTTTTTT.

This clonotype was picked up many times. The chain combines TRBV15 with TRBJ1-1; TRBD1 matches at 7 bases. The CDR3 totals 15 residues. The J segment lost 4 bases and the V segment lost 1 base, leaving 6 bases of the junction unmatched. The germline V gene encodes CDR1 LNHNV and CDR2 YYDKDF (reference sequence). This CDR3 reads CATSRGSGGITEAFF. The CDR3 DNA follows: TGTGCCACCAGCAGAGGATCAGGGGGGATCACTGAAGCTTTCTTT.

The chain combines TRBV20-1 with TRBJ2-1; TRBD1 might be the D (6 bases). Germline V gene data show CDR1 as DFQATT and CDR2 as SNEGSKA (reference sequence). The CDR3 has 16 residues. Trimming shortened V by 5 bases and J by 8 bases, and 25 bases separated the two germline ends. CDR3 protein: CSALRTDGVKLDEQFF. CDR3 bases: TGCAGTGCTCTACGGACAGATGGGGTGAAGTTGGATGAGCAGTTCTTC.